Given below is one TCR beta chain in context. This record comes from a study of blood T cell repertoires in COVID-19. The CDR3 has 16 residues. Germline V gene lookup returns CDR1 SGHTA and CDR2 FQGNSA. Trimming shortened V by 5 bases and J by 3 bases, and 18 bases separated the two germline ends. Libraries were prepared by immunoSEQ multiplex PCR; TCRdb keeps only in-frame clonotypes and omits some of them. The top ten hold approximately 5% of the sample, which has tens of thousands of clones, approximately 79% seen once. The receptor was derived from a woman of 80 years or more with active or convalescent COVID-19. This rearrangement joins TRBV7-2 to TRBJ2-3; TRBD2 is a possible D gene (6 bases). The sequenced sample was peripheral blood. DNA for the CDR3: TGTGCCAGCAGCGCGAAGGGACTTCTCACGACAGATACGCAGTATTTT. Its translation is CASSAKGLLTTDTQYF.